What follows is one TCR beta chain and its context. Its target is not known. The sample belongs to a study of beta chain features in type 1 diabetes. Looking at the study overall: The patients were much like the healthy donors in age, gender and cell yields. Broader study findings: VDJ junctions sequenced from type 1 diabetes patients showed fewer insertions and more deletions. A moderate, significant TCRB CDR3 shortening appeared in type 1 diabetes across four CD4+ subsets.

CD4+ naive, central memory, regulatory and stem cell-like memory cells were sorted via CD45RO/CCR7/CD25/CD127/CD95/CD27. The sequenced template was cDNA made from the entire isolated RNA. Sequenced by immunoSEQ multiplex PCR; TCRdb stores in-frame clones only, minus some. The repertoire has some 170,000 clones, roughly 60% of them found once; the top ten carry roughly 0.092%. Trimming took off 4 bases at V and 3 bases at J, with 13 bases between the two ends. Per germline, CDR1 SQVTM and CDR2 ANQGSEA. The CDR3 is 13 amino acids. The chain has TRBV29-1 and TRBJ2-7, with D hard to call. Specimen: naive CD4+ T cells from blood. The TCR originated in a man between 25 and 39 years old with type 1 diabetes. The CDR3 loop is CSVGVQDGYEQYF. CDR3 nucleotides: TGCAGCGTTGGAGTCCAGGACGGCTACGAGCAGTACTTC.